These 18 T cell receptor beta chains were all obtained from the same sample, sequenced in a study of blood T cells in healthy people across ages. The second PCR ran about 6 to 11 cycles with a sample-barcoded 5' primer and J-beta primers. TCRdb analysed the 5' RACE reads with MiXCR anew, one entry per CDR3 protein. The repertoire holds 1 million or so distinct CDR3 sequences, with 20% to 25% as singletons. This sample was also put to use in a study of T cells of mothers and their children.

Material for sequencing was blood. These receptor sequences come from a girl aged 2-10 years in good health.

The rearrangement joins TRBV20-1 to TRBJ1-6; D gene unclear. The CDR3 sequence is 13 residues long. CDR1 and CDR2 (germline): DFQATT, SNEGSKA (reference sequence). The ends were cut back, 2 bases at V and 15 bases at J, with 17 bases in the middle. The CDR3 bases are TGCAGTGCTAGACGCCCGACCCGAGAGGTCCTCCACTTT. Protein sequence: CSARRPTREVLHF.

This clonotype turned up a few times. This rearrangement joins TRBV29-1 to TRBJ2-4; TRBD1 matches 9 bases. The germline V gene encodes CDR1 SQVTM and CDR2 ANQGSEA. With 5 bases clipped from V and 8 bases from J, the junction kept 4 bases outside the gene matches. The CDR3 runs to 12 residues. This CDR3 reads CSVLQGADIQYF. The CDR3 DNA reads TGCAGCGTTTTACAGGGGGCTGACATTCAGTACTTC. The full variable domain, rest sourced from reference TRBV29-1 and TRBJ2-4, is SAVISQKPSRDICQRGTSLTIQCQVDSQVTMMFWYRQQPGQSLTLIATANQGSEATYESGFVIDKFPISRPNLTFSTLTVSNMSPEDSSIYLCSVLQGADIQYFGAGTRLSVL.

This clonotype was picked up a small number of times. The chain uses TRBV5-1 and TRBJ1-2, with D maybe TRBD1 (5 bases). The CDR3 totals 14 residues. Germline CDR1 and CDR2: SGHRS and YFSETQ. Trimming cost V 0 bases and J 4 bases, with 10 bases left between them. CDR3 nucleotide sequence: TGCGCCAGCAGCTTGGAGGAGGGGTCCTATGGCTACACCTTC. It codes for CASSLEEGSYGYTF.

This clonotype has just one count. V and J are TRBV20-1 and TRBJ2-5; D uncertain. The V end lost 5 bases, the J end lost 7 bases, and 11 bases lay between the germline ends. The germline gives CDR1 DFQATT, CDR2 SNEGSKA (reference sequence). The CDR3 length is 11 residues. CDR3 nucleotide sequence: TGCAGTGCTCCTACCTCGGGGACCCAGTACTTC. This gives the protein CSAPTSGTQYF.

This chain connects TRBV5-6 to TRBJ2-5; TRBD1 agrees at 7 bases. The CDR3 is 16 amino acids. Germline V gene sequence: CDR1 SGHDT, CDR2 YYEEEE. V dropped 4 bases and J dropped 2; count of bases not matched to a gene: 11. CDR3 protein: CASSLNFLDRQETQYF. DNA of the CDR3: TGTGCCAGCAGCCTGAACTTCCTGGACAGGCAAGAGACCCAGTACTTC.

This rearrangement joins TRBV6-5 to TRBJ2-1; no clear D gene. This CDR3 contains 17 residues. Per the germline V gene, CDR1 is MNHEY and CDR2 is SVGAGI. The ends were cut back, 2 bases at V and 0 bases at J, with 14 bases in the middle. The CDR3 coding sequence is TGTGCCAGCAGTTACGAACCCTCCTATTCCTCCTACAATGAGCAGTTCTTC. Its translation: CASSYEPSYSSYNEQFF.

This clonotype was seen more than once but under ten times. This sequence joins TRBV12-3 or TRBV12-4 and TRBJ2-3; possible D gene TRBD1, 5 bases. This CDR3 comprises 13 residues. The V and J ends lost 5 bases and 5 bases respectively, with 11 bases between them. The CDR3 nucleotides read TGTGCCAGCAGTCTGGGCAGGGTAGATACGCAGTATTTT. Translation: CASSLGRVDTQYF.

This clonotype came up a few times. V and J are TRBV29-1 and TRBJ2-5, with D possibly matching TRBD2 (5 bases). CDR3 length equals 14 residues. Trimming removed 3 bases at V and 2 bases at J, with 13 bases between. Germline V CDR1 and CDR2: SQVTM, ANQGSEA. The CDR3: CSVDIGEPQETQYF. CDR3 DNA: TGCAGCGTTGATATCGGGGAACCACAAGAGACCCAGTACTTC.

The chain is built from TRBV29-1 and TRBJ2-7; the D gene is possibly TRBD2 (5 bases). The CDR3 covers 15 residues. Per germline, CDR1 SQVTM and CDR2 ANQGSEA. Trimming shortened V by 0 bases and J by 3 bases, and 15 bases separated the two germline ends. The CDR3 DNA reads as TGCAGCGTTGAAGATCCGGCCACTAGTTACTACGAGCAGTACTTC. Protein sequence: CSVEDPATSYYEQYF.

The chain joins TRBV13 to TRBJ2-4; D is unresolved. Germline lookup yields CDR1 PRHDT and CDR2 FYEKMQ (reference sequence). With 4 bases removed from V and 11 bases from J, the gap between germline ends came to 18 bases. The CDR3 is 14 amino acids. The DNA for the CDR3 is TGTGCCAGCAGCTCACCGCCAAGCCCGGGCGTTCAGTACTTC. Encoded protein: CASSSPPSPGVQYF. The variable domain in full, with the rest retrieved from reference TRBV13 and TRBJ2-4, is AAGVIQSPRHLIKEKRETATLKCYPIPRHDTVYWYQQGPGQDPQFLISFYEKMQSDKGSIPDRFSAQQFSDYHSELNMSSLELGDSALYFCASSSPPSPGVQYFGAGTRLSVL.

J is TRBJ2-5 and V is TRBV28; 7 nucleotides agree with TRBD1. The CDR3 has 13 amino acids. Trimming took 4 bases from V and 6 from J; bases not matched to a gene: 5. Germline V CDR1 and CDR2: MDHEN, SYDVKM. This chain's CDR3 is CASSYRGAQTQYF. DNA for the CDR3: TGTGCCAGCAGTTACAGGGGCGCGCAGACCCAGTACTTC. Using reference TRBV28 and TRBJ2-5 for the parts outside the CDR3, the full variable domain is DVKVTQSSRYLVKRTGEKVFLECVQDMDHENMFWYRQDPGLGLRLIYFSYDVKMKEKGDIPEGYSVSREKKERFSLILESASTNQTSMYLCASSYRGAQTQYFGPGTRLLVL.

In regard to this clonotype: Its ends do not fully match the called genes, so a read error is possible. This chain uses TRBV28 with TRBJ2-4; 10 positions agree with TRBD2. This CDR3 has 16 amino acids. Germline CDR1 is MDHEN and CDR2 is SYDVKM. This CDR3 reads CTSTPLLAGVENIQYF. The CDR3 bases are TGTACCAGCACCCCCCTGCTAGCGGGAGTTGAAAACATTCAGTACTTC.

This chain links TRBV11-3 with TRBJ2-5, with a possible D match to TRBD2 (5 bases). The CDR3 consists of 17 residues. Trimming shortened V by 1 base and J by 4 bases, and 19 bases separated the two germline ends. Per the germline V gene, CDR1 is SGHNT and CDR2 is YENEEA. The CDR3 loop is CASSLAVRSQAGETQYF. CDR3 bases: TGTGCCAGCAGCTTAGCCGTCCGGTCCCAGGCGGGAGAGACCCAGTACTTC.

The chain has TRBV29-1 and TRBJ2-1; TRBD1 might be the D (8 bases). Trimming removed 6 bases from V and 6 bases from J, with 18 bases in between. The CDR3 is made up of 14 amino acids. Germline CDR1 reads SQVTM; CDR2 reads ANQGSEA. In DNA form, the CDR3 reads TGCAGCGTCGACAACAGGGGGGGTCGCAATGAGCAGTTCTTC. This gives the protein CSVDNRGGRNEQFF.

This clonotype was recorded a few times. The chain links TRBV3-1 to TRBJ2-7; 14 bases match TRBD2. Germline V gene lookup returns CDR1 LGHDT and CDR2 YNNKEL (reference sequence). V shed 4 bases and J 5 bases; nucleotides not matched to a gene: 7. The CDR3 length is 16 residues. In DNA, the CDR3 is TGTGCCAGCAGCCTCGGGACTAGCGGGAGAAGCGACGAGCAGTACTTC. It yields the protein CASSLGTSGRSDEQYF.

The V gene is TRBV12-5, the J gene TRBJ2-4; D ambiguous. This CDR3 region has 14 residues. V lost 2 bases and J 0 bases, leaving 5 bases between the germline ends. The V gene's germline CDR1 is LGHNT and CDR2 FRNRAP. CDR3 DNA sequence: TGTGCTAGTGGTTTGTCGGGAGCCAAAAACATTCAGTACTTC. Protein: CASGLSGAKNIQYF.

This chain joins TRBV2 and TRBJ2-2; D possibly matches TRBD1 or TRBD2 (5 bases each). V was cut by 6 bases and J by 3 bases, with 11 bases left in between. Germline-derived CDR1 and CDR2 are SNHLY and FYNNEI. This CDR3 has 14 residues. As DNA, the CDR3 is TGTGCCAGCAGGGCCGGGACGGACACCGGGGAGCTGTTTTTT. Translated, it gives CASRAGTDTGELFF.

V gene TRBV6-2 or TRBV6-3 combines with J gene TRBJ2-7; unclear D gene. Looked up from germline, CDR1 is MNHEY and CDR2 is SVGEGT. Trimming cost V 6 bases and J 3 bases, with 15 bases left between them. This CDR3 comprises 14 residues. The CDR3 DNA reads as TGTGCCAGCAGCCGCGCCGTGCGGAACTACGAGCAGTACTTC. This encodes CASSRAVRNYEQYF.